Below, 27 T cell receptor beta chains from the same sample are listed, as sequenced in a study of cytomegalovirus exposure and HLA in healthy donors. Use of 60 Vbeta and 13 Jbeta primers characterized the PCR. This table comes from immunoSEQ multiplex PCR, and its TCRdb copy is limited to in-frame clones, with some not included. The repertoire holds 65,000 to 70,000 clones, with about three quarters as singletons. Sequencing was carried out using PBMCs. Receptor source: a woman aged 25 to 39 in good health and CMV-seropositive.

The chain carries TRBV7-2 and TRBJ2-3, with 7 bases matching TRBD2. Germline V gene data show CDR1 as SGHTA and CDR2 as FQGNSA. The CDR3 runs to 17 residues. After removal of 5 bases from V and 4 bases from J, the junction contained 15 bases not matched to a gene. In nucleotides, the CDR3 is TGTGCCAGCAGCCCCGTTGGGTGGGGGAGGGCGGCAGATACGCAGTATTTT. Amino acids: CASSPVGWGRAADTQYF.

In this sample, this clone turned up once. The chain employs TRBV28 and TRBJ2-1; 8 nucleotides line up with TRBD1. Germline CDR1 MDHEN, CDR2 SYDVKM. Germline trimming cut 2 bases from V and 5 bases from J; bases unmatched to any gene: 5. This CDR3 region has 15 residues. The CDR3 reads CASSLPGQGHNEQFF. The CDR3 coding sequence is TGTGCCAGCAGTTTACCCGGACAGGGCCACAATGAGCAGTTCTTC.

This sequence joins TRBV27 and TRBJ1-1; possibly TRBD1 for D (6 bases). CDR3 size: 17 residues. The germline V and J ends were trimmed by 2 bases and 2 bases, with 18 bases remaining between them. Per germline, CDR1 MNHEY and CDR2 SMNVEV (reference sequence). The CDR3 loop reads CASSLKLSSRGNTEAFF. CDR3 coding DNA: TGTGCCAGCAGTTTAAAACTCTCCTCCAGGGGCAACACTGAAGCTTTCTTT.

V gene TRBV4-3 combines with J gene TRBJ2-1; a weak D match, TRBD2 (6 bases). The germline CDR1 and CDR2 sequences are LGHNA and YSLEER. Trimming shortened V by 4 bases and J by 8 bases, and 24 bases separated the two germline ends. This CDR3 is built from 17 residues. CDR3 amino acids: CASSPSRDSLSGDEQFF. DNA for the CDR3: TGCGCCAGCAGCCCCTCCAGGGACTCCCTATCCGGCGATGAGCAGTTCTTC.

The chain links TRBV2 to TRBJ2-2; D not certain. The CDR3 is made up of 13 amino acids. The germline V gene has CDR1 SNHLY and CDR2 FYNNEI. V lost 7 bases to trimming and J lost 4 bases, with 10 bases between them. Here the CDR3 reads CASMASRTGELFF. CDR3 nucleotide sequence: TGTGCCAGCATGGCTAGTCGCACCGGGGAGCTGTTTTTT.

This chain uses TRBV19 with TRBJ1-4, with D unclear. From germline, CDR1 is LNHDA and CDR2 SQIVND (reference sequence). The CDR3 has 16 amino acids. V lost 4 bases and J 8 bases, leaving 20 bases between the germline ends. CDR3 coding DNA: TGTGCCAGTAGTACCTATTCGGGCCCCCGAGGGGAAAAACTGTTTTTT. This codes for CASSTYSGPRGEKLFF. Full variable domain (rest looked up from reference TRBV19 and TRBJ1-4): DGGITQSPKYLFRKEGQNVTLSCEQNLNHDAMYWYRQDPGQGLRLIYYSQIVNDFQKGDIAEGYSVSREKKESFPLTVTSAQKNPTAFYLCASSTYSGPRGEKLFFGSGTQLSVL.

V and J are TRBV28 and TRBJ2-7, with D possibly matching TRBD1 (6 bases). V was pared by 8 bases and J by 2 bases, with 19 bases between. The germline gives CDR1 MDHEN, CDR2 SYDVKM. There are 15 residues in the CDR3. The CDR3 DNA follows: TGTGCCAGCGAACACCCTCAGGGGCCTGCCTACGAGCAGTACTTC. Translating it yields CASEHPQGPAYEQYF.

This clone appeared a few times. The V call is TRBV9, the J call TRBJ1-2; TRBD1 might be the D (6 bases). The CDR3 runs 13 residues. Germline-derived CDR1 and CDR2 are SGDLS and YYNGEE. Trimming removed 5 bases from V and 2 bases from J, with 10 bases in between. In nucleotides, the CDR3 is TGTGCCAGCAGTCTCCAGGGGAACTATGGCTACACCTTC. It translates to CASSLQGNYGYTF. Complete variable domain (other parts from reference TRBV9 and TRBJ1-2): DSGVTQTPKHLITATGQRVTLRCSPRSGDLSVYWYQQSLDQGLQFLIQYYNGEERAKGNILERFSAQQFPDLHSELNLSSLELGDSALYFCASSLQGNYGYTFGSGTRLTVV.

CDR3 bases: TGTGCCAGCAGTTCTGGACTAGCGGGAAGGTATATCTACAATGAGCAGTTCTTC. This gives the protein CASSSGLAGRYIYNEQFF. The chain links TRBV27 to TRBJ2-1; 12 nucleotides agree with TRBD2. Germline V gene data show CDR1 as MNHEY and CDR2 as SMNVEV (reference sequence). This CDR3 is 18 amino acids long. V shed 4 bases and J 3 bases; nucleotides not matched to a gene: 10.

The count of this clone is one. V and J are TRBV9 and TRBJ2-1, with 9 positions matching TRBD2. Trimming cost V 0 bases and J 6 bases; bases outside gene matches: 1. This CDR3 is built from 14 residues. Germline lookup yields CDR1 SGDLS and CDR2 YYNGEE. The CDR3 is CASSVASGVNEQFF. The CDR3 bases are TGTGCCAGCAGCGTAGCTAGCGGGGTCAATGAGCAGTTCTTC.

The CDR3 DNA follows: TGTGCCAGCAGCTTAGACAGTTCCTACGAGCAGTACTTC. This translates into CASSLDSSYEQYF. The chain combines TRBV7-9 with TRBJ2-7; unclear D gene. The CDR3 is 13 amino acids. Germline V gene sequence: CDR1 SEHNR, CDR2 FQNEAQ (reference sequence). V shed 1 base and J shed 1 base, with 5 bases lying between them.

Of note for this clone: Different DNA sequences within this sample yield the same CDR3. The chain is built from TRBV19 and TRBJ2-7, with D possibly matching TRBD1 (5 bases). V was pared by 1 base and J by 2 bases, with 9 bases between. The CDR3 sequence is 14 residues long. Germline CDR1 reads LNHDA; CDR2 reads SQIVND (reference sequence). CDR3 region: CASSIGGATYEQYF. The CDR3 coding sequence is TGTGCCAGTAGTATAGGGGGCGCGACCTACGAGCAGTACTTC.

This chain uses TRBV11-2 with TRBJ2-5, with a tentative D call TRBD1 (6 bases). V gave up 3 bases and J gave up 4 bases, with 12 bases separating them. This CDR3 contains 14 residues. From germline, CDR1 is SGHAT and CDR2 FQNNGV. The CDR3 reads CASSFPQGRETQYF. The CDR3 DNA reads TGTGCCAGCAGCTTCCCCCAGGGGCGAGAGACCCAGTACTTC.

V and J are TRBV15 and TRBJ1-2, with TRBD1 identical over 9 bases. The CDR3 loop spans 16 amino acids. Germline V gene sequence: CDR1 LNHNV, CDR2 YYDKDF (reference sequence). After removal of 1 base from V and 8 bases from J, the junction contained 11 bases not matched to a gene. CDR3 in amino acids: CATSRGGQGTTAGYTF. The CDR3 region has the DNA TGTGCCACCAGCAGAGGGGGACAGGGAACCACGGCGGGCTACACCTTC.

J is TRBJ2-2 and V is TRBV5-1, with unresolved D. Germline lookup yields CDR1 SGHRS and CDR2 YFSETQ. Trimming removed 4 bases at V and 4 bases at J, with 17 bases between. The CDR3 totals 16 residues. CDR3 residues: CASSLRSDPATGELFF. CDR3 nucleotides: TGCGCCAGCAGCCTGCGGTCAGACCCCGCCACCGGGGAGCTGTTTTTT.

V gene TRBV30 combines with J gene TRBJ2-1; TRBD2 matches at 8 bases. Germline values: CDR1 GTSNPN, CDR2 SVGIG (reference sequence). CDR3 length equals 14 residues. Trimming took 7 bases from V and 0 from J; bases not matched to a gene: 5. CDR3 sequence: CASLAGFSYNEQFF. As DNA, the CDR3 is TGTGCCTCCTTAGCGGGATTCTCCTACAATGAGCAGTTCTTC.

The CDR3 coding sequence is TGTGCCAGCAGCTTTCGCAATCAACAGGGCAGTGTAGCCAAAAACATTCAGTACTTC. Translation gives CASSFRNQQGSVAKNIQYF. V is TRBV7-2 and J is TRBJ2-4; D perhaps matches TRBD1 (6 bases). The CDR3 spans 19 residues. V lost 3 bases and J 0 bases, leaving 21 bases between the germline ends. CDR1 and CDR2 (germline): SGHTA, FQGNSA.

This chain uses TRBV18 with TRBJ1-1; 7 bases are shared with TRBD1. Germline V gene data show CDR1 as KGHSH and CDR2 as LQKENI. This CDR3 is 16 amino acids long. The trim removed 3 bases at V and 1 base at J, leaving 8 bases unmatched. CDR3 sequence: CASSPMRGTENTEAFF. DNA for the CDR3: TGTGCCAGCTCACCCATGCGCGGGACAGAGAACACTGAAGCTTTCTTT. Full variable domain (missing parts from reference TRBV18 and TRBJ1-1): NAGVMQNPRHLVRRRGQEARLRCSPMKGHSHVYWYRQLPEEGLKFMVYLQKENIIDESGMPKERFSAEFPKEGPSILRIQQVVRGDSAAYFCASSPMRGTENTEAFFGQGTRLTVV.

CDR3 region: CASSLDRRREQFF. The CDR3 nucleotides are TGTGCCAGCAGCTTAGATCGGAGGAGGGAGCAGTTCTTC. V usage is TRBV11-1 and J usage is TRBJ2-1, with D possibly matching TRBD2 (5 bases). Germline CDR1 is SGHAT and CDR2 is FQDESV (reference sequence). The CDR3 is 13 residues long. Trimming took 1 base from V and 10 from J, leaving 11 bases between them.

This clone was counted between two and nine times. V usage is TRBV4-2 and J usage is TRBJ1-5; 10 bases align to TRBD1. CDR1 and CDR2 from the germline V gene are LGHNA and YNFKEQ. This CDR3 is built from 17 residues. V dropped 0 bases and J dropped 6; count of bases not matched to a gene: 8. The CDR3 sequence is CASSQDGLGQGGQPQHF. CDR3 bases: TGTGCCAGCAGCCAAGACGGCTTAGGACAGGGGGGTCAGCCCCAGCATTTT.

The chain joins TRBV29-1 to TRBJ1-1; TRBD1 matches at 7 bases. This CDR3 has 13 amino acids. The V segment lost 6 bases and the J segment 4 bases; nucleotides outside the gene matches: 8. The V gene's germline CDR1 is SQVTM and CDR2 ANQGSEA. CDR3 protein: CSVHRQGSTEAFF. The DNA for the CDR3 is TGCAGCGTCCACAGACAGGGCTCCACTGAAGCTTTCTTT. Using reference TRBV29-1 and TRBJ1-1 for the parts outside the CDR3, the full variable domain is SAVISQKPSRDICQRGTSLTIQCQVDSQVTMMFWYRQQPGQSLTLIATANQGSEATYESGFVIDKFPISRPNLTFSTLTVSNMSPEDSSIYLCSVHRQGSTEAFFGQGTRLTVV.

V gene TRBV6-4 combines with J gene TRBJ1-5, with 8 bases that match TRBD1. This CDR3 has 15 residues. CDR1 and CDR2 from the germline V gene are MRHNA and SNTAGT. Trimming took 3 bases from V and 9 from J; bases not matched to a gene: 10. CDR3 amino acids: CASSDVAGGEWPQHF. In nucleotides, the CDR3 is TGTGCCAGCAGTGATGTGGCAGGGGGCGAATGGCCCCAGCATTTT.

As DNA, the CDR3 is TGCGCCAGCAGCCCTCGGACTAGCGACTCCTACGAGCAGTACTTC. Translation: CASSPRTSDSYEQYF. The J gene is TRBJ2-5, the V gene TRBV5-1; 9 bases are shared with TRBD2. The end of the DNA fits TRBJ2-7 better, so the J call may be wrong. CDR1 is SGHRS, CDR2 YFSETQ, per germline. The CDR3 covers 15 residues.

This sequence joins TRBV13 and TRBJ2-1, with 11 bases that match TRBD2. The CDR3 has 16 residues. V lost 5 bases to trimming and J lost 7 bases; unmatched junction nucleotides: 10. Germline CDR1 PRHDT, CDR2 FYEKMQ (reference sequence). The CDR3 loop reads CASSLGTSGSFNEQFF. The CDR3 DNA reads TGTGCCAGCAGCCTTGGAACTAGCGGGAGTTTTAATGAGCAGTTCTTC.

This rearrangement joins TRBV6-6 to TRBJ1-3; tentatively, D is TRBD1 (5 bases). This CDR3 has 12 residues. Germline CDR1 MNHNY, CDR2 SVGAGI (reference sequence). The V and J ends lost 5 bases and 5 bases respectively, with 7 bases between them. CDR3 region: CASSDSRNTIYF. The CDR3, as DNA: TGTGCCAGCAGTGACAGCCGAAACACCATATATTTT.

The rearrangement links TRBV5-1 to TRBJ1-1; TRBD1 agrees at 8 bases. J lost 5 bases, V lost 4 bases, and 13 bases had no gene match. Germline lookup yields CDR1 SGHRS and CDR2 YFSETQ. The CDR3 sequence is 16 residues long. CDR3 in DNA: TGCGCCAGCAGCCCCCCTATCCAGGACAGGGTAACTGAAGCTTTCTTT. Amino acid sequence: CASSPPIQDRVTEAFF.

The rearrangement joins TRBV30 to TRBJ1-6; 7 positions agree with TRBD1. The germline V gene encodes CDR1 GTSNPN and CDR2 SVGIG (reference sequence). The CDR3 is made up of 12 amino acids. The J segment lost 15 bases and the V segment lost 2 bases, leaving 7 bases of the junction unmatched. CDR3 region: CAWSLTGSNLHF. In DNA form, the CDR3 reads TGTGCCTGGAGTCTGACAGGGTCTAACCTCCACTTT. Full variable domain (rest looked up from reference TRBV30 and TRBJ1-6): SQTIHQWPATLVQPVGSPLSLECTVEGTSNPNLYWYRQAAGRGLQLLFYSVGIGQISSEVPQNLSASRPQDRQFILSSKKLLLSDSGFYLCAWSLTGSNLHFGNGTRLTVT.